The present T cell receptor (beta chain) was sequenced within a study of identifying expanded T cells in peripheral blood. Between the trimmed V and J ends, which lost 5 bases and 1 base, there was a span of 14 bases. The length of the CDR3 is 15 residues. Germline values: CDR1 PRHDT, CDR2 FYEKMQ (reference sequence). Using immunoSEQ multiplex PCR, the repertoire was profiled, and TCRdb retains in-frame clones only, with some absent. The sample carries roughly 96,000 clones, 88% recorded once. The sequence came from a person between 18 and 75 years old in good health. The chain employs TRBV13 and TRBJ1-1; the D gene is possibly TRBD1 (5 bases). The material sequenced was blood. The CDR3 reads CASSPAGGRNTEAFF. The CDR3 DNA is TGTGCCAGCAGCCCGGCGGGGGGACGGAACACTGAAGCTTTCTTT.